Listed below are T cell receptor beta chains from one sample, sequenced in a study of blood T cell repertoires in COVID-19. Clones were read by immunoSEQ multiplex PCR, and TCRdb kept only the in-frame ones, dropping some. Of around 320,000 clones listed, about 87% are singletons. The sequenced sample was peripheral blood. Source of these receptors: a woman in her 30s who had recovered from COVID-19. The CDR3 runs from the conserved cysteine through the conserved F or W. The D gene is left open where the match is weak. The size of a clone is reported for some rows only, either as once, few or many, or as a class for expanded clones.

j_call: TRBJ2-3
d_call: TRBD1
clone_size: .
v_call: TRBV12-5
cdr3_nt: TGTGCTAGTGCCCCCGGGACAGTTGATTCAGATACGCAGTATTTT
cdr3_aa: CASAPGTVDSDTQYF

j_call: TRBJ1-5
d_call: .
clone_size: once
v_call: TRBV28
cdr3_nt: TGTGCCAGCAGCTCCTTTGATCAGCCCCAGCATTTT
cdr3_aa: CASSSFDQPQHF

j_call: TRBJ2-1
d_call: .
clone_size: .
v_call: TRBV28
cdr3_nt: TGTGCCAGCAGTTTATCCGGGTTAGGGCAGTTCTTC
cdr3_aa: CASSLSGLGQFF

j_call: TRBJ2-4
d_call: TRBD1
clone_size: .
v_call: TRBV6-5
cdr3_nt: TGTGCCAGCAGACAGTGGGACAGAAAAAACATTCAGTACTTC
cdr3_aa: CASRQWDRKNIQYF

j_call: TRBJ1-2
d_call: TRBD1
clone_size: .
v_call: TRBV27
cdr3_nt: TGTGCCAGCAGTCTGACAGGGACCTATGGCTACACCTTC
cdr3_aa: CASSLTGTYGYTF

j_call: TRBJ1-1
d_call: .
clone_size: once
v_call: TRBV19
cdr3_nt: TGTGCCAGTATTTATTCGGGCAGGGGCAACACTGAAGCTTTCTTT
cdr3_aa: CASIYSGRGNTEAFF

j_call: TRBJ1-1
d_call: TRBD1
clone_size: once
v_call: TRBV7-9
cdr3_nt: TGTGCCAGCAGCTCCGCGGGACAGACGAACACTGAAGCTTTCTTT
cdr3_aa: CASSSAGQTNTEAFF

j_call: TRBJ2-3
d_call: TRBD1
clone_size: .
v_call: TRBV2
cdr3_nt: TGTGCCAGCAGAGGTACAGGGGCAGATACGCAGTATTTT
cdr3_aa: CASRGTGADTQYF

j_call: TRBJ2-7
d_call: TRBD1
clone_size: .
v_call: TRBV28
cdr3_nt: TGTGCCAGCTGGGCCGGGACAGACTCGGACTACGAGCAGTACTTC
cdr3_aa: CASWAGTDSDYEQYF

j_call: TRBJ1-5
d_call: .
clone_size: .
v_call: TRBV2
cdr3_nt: TGTGCCAGCAGTGAACAGGGTAATCAGCCCCAGCATTTT
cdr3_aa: CASSEQGNQPQHF

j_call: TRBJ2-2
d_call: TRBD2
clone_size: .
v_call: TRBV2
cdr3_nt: TGTGCCAGCAGTCGGACTAGCGGGGCGAACACCGGGGAGCTGTTTTTT
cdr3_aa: CASSRTSGANTGELFF

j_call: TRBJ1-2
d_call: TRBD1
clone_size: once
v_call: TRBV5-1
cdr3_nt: TGCGCCAGCAGCCTACCGGGACAGGGGAACTATGGCTACACCTTC
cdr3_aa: CASSLPGQGNYGYTF

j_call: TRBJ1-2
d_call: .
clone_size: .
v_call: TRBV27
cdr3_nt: TGTGCCAGCAGTTTCCCAGGGGCCAATGGCTACACCTTC
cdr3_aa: CASSFPGANGYTF

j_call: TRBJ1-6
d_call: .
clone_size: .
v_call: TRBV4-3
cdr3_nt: TGCGCCAGCAGCCAAGGGGAGAGAATCGGGGGCTATAATTCACCCCTCCACTTT
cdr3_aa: CASSQGERIGGYNSPLHF

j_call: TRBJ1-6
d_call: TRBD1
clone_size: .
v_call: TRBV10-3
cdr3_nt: TGTGCCACCTCAGGGCGACAGGGATCCTCCTATAATTCACCCCTCCACTTT
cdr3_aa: CATSGRQGSSYNSPLHF

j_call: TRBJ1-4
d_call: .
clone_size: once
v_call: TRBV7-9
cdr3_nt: TGTGCCAGCAGCCAACAGGGTGCAACTAATGAAAAACTGTTTTTT
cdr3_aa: CASSQQGATNEKLFF

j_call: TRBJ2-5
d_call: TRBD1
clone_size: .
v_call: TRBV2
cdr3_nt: TGTGCCAGCAGTGATATTGGACAGGGGGAAGAGACCCAGTACTTC
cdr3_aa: CASSDIGQGEETQYF

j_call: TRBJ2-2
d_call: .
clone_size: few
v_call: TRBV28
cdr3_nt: TGTGCCAGCAGTTTAGGGGGGTCGAACACCGGGGAGCTGTTTTTT
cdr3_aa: CASSLGGSNTGELFF

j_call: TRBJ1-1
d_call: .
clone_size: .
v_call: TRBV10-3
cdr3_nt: TGTGCCATCAGCCAGACGGGGGGGGCTGAAGCTTTCTTT
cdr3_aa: CAISQTGGAEAFF

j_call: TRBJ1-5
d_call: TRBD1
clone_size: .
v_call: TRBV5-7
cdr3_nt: TGTGCCAGCACCCTTAGGATTGCTCGGACAGGGTTTGTCCAACAGCCCCAGCATTTT
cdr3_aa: CASTLRIARTGFVQQPQHF

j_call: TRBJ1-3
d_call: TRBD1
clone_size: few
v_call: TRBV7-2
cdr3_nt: TGTGCCAGCAGCTCTGGGACAGGGCCAGGAAACACCATATATTTT
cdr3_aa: CASSSGTGPGNTIYF

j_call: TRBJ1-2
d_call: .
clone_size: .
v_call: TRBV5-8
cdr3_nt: TGTGCCAGCAGCTTAACAGCTAACTATGGCTACACCTTC
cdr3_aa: CASSLTANYGYTF

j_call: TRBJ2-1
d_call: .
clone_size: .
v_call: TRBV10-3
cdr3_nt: TGTGCCATCAGTGAGACTAGGGACAATGAGCAGTTCTTC
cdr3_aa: CAISETRDNEQFF

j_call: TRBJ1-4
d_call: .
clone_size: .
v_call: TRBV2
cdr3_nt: TGTGCCAGCAGTGCTTCGGCGGTTGGTGAAAAACTGTTTTTT
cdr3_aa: CASSASAVGEKLFF

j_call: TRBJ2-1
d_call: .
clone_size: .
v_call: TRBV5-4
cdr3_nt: TGTGCCAGCAGCTTTTCCCCTTACAATGAGCAGTTCTTC
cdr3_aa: CASSFSPYNEQFF

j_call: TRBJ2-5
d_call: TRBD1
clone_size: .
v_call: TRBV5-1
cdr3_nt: TGCGCCAGCAGCTCGGGGACAGGGGATTTGGTGGAGACCCAGTACTTC
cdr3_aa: CASSSGTGDLVETQYF

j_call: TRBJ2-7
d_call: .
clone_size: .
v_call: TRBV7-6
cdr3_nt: TGTGCCAGCAGCCCTCGGGGAGGCGAGCAGTACTTC
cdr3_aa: CASSPRGGEQYF

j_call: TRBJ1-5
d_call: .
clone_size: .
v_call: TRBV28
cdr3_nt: TGTGCCAGCAGTTTGTCCAGAATGTTTAGCAATCAGCCCCAGCATTTT
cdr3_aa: CASSLSRMFSNQPQHF

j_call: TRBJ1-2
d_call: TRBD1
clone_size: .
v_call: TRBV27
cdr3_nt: TGTGCCAGCAGTTTATCTGGGGGACAGGGGTATGGCTACACCTTC
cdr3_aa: CASSLSGGQGYGYTF

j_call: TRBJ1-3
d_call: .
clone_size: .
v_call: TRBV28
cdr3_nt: TGTGCCAGCAGTATAGGAAACACCATATATTTT
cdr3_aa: CASSIGNTIYF

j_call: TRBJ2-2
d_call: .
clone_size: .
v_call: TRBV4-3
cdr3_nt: TGCGCCAGCAGCCAAGACGGAACGGGGTTTCCCCCCGGGGAGCTGTTTTTT
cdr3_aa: CASSQDGTGFPPGELFF

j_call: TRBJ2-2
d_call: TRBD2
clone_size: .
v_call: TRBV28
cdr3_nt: TGTGCCAGCAGTCCTTGGACTAGCGGGGACACCGGGGAGCTGTTTTTT
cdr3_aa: CASSPWTSGDTGELFF

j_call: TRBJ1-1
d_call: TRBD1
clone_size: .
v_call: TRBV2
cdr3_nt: TGTGCCAGCAGTGATCGACAGGGGGCGCCTGAAGCTTTCTTT
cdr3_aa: CASSDRQGAPEAFF

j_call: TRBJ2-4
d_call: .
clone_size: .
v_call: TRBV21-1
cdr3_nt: TGTGCCAGCAGCAAAGAGGGGTGGGACAGGGTCTCCGAATTGGCCAAAAACATTCAGTACTTC
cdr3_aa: CASSKEGWDRVSELAKNIQYF

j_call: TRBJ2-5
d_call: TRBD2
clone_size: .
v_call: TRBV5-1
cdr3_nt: TGCGCCAGCAGCGTGGCGGGGGGAGACTATGAGACCCAGTACTTC
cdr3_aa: CASSVAGGDYETQYF

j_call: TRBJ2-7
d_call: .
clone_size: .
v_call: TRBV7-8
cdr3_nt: TGTGCCAGCAGCCACTTAGGAGGTCGCTACGAGCAGTACTTC
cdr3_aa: CASSHLGGRYEQYF

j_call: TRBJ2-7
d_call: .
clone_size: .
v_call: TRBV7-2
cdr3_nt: TGTGCCAGCAGGCAAGCTTACGAGCAGTACTTC
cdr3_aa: CASRQAYEQYF

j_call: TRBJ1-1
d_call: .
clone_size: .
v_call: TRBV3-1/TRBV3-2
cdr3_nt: TGTGCCAGCAGCCAAACGAGTCAGGGGTCGGCTTTCTTT
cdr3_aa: CASSQTSQGSAFF

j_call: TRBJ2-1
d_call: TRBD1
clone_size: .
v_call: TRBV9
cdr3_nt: TGTGCCAGCAGCGAAAGCACAGGGGAGTTTGAGCAGTTCTTC
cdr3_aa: CASSESTGEFEQFF

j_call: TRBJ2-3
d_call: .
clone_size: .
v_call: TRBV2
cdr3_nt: TGTGCCAGCAGTGAGGGGCGGGGTCTTGATACGCAGTATTTT
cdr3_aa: CASSEGRGLDTQYF

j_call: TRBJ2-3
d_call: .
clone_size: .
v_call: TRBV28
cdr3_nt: TGTGCCAGCAGTTCCCGGCGGGACCCAGGAGATACGCAGTATTTT
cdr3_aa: CASSSRRDPGDTQYF